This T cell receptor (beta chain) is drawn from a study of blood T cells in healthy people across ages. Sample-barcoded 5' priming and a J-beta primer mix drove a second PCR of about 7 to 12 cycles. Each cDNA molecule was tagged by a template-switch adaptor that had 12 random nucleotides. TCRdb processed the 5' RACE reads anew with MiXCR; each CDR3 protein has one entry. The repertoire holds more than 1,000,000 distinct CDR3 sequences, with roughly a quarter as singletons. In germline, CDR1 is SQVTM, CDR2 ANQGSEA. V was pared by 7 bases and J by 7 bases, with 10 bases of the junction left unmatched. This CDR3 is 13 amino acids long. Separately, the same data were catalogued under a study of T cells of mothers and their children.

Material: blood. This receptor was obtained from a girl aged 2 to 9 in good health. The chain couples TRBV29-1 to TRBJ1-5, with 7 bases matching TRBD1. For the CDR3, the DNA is TGCAGCGCCAGGGGGGAAGTCGGGCAGCCCCAGCATTTT. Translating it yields CSARGEVGQPQHF. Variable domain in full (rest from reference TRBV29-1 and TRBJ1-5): SAVISQKPSRDICQRGTSLTIQCQVDSQVTMMFWYRQQPGQSLTLIATANQGSEATYESGFVIDKFPISRPNLTFSTLTVSNMSPEDSSIYLCSARGEVGQPQHFGDGTRLSIL.